Listed here are 17 T cell receptor beta chains from one sample, sequenced in a study of T cell clonality in common variable immunodeficiency. Overall study results and limits: Fewer deletions and N-nucleotide insertions were reportedly seen in common variable immunodeficiency TCR beta sequences.

Data came from immunoSEQ multiplex PCR; TCRdb stores just in-frame clones and leaves some out. The sample was found to contain about 23,000 clones, and every one recurs. Their recognized antigens are unknown. Specimen: peripheral blood mononuclear cells. These receptors all come from a human donor with common variable immunodeficiency.

This clone has at least ten counts. Read sequence stops 3 residues before the CDR3 end, and the germline J gene provides the missing end. V gene TRBV20-1 combines with J gene TRBJ2-5, with D perhaps matching TRBD1 (6 bases). CDR3 length: 14 amino acids. Per the germline V gene, CDR1 is DFQATT and CDR2 is SNEGSKA (reference sequence). Trimming left V 1 base short and J 4 bases short, with 13 bases between. The covered CDR3 bases are TGCAGTGCTAGAGGAACAGGGATAGGAGAGACC. This codes for CSARGTGIGET. The entire CDR3 reads CSARGTGIGETQYF.

This clone was seen only a few times. The read falls 3 residues short of the CDR3 end, and the missing part is taken from the germline J gene. The chain joins TRBV20-1 to TRBJ2-5, with 9 bases matching TRBD1. Germline V gene data show CDR1 as DFQATT and CDR2 as SNEGSKA (reference sequence). The CDR3 contains 15 residues. V shed 6 bases and J 2 bases; nucleotides not matched to a gene: 10. CDR3 sequence reads: CSARSGQGVQETQYF. The DNA read from the CDR3 is TGCAGTGCGCGGTCGGGACAGGGCGTACAAGAGACC.

Ten or more counts support this clone. The read ends 3 residues shy of where the CDR3 ends; the end is completed using the germline J gene. The chain is built from TRBV30 and TRBJ1-5; D remains ambiguous. With 0 bases removed from V and 4 bases from J, the gap between germline ends came to 7 bases. The CDR3 covers 13 residues. Germline V lookup: CDR1 GTSNPN, CDR2 SVGIG (reference sequence). CDR3 in amino acids: CAWSVHGNQPQHF. CDR3 DNA (partial): TGTGCCTGGAGTGTACACGGGAATCAGCCC.

Remarks on this clone: The read stops 3 residues short of the end of the CDR3; the missing end is completed from the germline J gene. V is TRBV5-1 and J is TRBJ1-1; D perhaps matches TRBD1 (6 bases). The CDR3 runs to 17 residues. Trimming took off 0 bases at V and 0 bases at J, with 15 bases between the two ends. CDR1 and CDR2 (germline): SGHRS, YFSETQ. CDR3 bases read: TGCGCCAGCAGCTTGGGGGCAGGGGTGGGCATGAACACTGAA. Translating it yields CASSLGAGVGMNTE. From start to end, the CDR3 is CASSLGAGVGMNTEAFF.

Comments on this clone: The observed sequence ends 3 residues before the CDR3 terminus, with the missing tail filled in from the germline J gene. The chain employs TRBV30 and TRBJ1-2, with 12 bases identical to TRBD1. This CDR3 is built from 14 residues. Germline CDR1 GTSNPN, CDR2 SVGIG (reference sequence). CDR3 DNA (partial): TGTGCCTGGAGTCATCCCGGGACAGGGGGCGGC. It is translated as CAWSHPGTGGG. The CDR3 reads in full as CAWSHPGTGGGYTF.

As concerns this clone: The CDR3 end lies 3 residues beyond the end of the read and is filled in from the germline J gene. The rearrangement links TRBV19 to TRBJ2-2, with D maybe TRBD1 (6 bases). V gave up 5 bases and J gave up 5 bases, with 9 bases separating them. CDR3 length: 13 amino acids. The germline V gene has CDR1 LNHDA and CDR2 SQIVND (reference sequence). CDR3 DNA, as far as it was read: TGTGCCAGTAGTTTCGGACAGACCGGGGAG. Protein: CASSFGQTGE. The full CDR3 is CASSFGQTGELFF.

This clone was picked up a small number of times. With the read ending 3 residues before the CDR3 end, the germline J gene is used to fill in that end. V gene TRBV19 combines with J gene TRBJ2-5; 9 bases line up with TRBD2. V lost 4 bases to trimming and J lost 4 bases; unmatched junction nucleotides: 7. CDR3 length equals 15 residues. Germline V CDR1 and CDR2: LNHDA, SQIVND (reference sequence). The DNA read from the CDR3 is TGTGCCAGTAGTAAAGCCGGGACTAGCCGAGAGACC. Its translation is CASSKAGTSRET. The whole CDR3 protein reads CASSKAGTSRETQYF.

As for this clone: The DNA ends 3 residues before the CDR3 does, and the rest of the CDR3 is filled in from the germline J gene. The chain carries TRBV19 and TRBJ1-1; TRBD1 is a possible D gene (6 bases). Germline CDR1 reads LNHDA; CDR2 reads SQIVND (reference sequence). The V gene lost 8 bases and the J gene lost 0 bases, with 13 bases spanning the gap. The length of the CDR3 is 14 residues. The CDR3 DNA, read in part, is TGTGCCAGTTCTCCACAGGGAATGAACACTGAA. This translates into CASSPQGMNTE. The complete CDR3 sequence is CASSPQGMNTEAFF.

This clone appeared many times. Partial CDR3 DNA: TGTGCCAGCACCGGAGCCAAAAACATT. As protein: CASTGAKNI. The full CDR3 protein is CASTGAKNIQYF. This chain connects TRBV6-2 or TRBV6-3 to TRBJ2-4; D gene ambiguous. The sequenced fragment ends 3 residues before the CDR3 boundary, so the rest is inferred from the germline J gene. Deletions cut 7 bases from V and 0 bases from J, with 4 bases between. The CDR3 consists of 12 residues. Germline assignment: CDR1 MNHEY and CDR2 SVGEGT.

This clone has more than one count but fewer than ten. The CDR3 goes on 3 residues after the read ends, and that part is filled in from the germline J gene. The chain employs TRBV18 and TRBJ1-2, with 10 bases identical to TRBD1. V shed 5 bases and J 1 base; nucleotides not matched to a gene: 1. The length of the CDR3 is 14 residues. Germline CDR1 KGHSH, CDR2 LQKENI. Incomplete CDR3 DNA: TGTGCCAGCTCAAGGGACAGGGGTAACTATGGC. As protein: CASSRDRGNYG. The whole CDR3 is CASSRDRGNYGYTF. Variable domain in full (rest from reference TRBV18 and TRBJ1-2): NAGVMQNPRHLVRRRGQEARLRCSPMKGHSHVYWYRQLPEEGLKFMVYLQKENIIDESGMPKERFSAEFPKEGPSILRIQQVVRGDSAAYFCASSRDRGNYGYTFGSGTRLTVV.

To note about this clone: Read data end 3 residues before the CDR3 end; the end is taken from the germline J gene. The V call is TRBV19, the J call TRBJ1-2; tentative D call: TRBD1 (6 bases). The CDR3 spans 15 residues. Germline CDR1 reads LNHDA; CDR2 reads SQIVND (reference sequence). The CDR3 is CASSIEGRGTGGYTF. Partial CDR3 DNA: TGTGCCAGTAGTATAGAGGGCAGGGGAACGGGAGGC.

This clone was picked up a small number of times. The CDR3 extends 3 residues past the end of the read, so its final part is completed from the germline J gene. The gene calls are TRBV2 and TRBJ2-3; 7 nucleotides line up with TRBD2. Germline V lookup: CDR1 SNHLY, CDR2 FYNNEI. This CDR3 contains 15 residues. Unmatched junction bases numbered 6, after V lost 6 bases and J lost 0 bases. The DNA read from the CDR3 is TGTGCCAGCAGCCTAGCGGATTCTAGCACAGATACG. It translates to CASSLADSSTDT. The entire CDR3 is CASSLADSSTDTQYF.

There are a few counts of this clone. Read coverage stops 3 residues before the CDR3 terminus; the germline J gene supplies the remainder. The chain recombines TRBV19 with TRBJ2-7; 9 bases fit TRBD1. Germline lookup yields CDR1 LNHDA and CDR2 SQIVND (reference sequence). The length of the CDR3 is 14 residues. With 6 bases clipped from V and 3 bases from J, the junction kept 6 bases outside the gene matches. The CDR3 loop reads CASSDLTGGYEQYF. The covered CDR3 bases are TGTGCCAGTAGCGACCTGACAGGGGGCTACGAG.

This clone was counted many times. From the germline J gene comes the end of the CDR3, since the read stops 3 residues before it. V is TRBV5-5 and J is TRBJ2-1; the D call may be TRBD1 or TRBD2 (6 bases each). Trimming took off 4 bases at V and 4 bases at J, with 15 bases between the two ends. Looked up from germline, CDR1 is SGHKS and CDR2 is YYEKEE (reference sequence). The CDR3 runs to 15 residues. CDR3 sequence reads: CASSPEGVLYNEQFF. The CDR3 bases that were read are TGTGCCAGCAGCCCGGAGGGGGTGCTATACAATGAG.

This clone was seen at least ten times. One junction end does not reproduce the germline sequence, and a read error may be involved. Sequencing ends 3 residues short of the CDR3 end; the germline J gene provides the rest. V is TRBV20-1 and J is TRBJ1-1; 7 bases line up with TRBD1. The CDR3 has 10 residues. Germline-derived CDR1 and CDR2 are DFQATT and SNEGSKA (reference sequence). CDR3 DNA, as far as it was read: TGCAGTGCCAGAGACAGGGCG. Translating gives CSARDRA. The whole CDR3 reads CSARDRAAFF.

Incomplete CDR3 DNA: TGCAGTGCTAGAGATCCAGGGGCGAGAACAAACACTGAA. This encodes CSARDPGARTNTE. The full CDR3 protein is CSARDPGARTNTEAFF. The chain has TRBV20-1 and TRBJ1-1; weak D call: TRBD1 (6 bases). From the germline J gene comes the end of the CDR3, since the read stops 3 residues before it. This CDR3 is built from 16 residues. Trimming left V 0 bases short and J 2 bases short, with 16 bases between. CDR1 is DFQATT, CDR2 SNEGSKA, per germline (reference sequence).

This clone was recorded many times. One end of the junction fails to match germline, which may point to a read error. The read is 3 residues too short to cover the CDR3 end, so that end is filled in from the germline J gene. This rearrangement joins TRBV18 to TRBJ1-5; TRBD1 is a possible D gene (5 bases). The CDR3 has 14 residues. The germline CDR1 and CDR2 sequences are KGHSH and LQKENI. CDR3 amino acids: CASSPRQLNQPQHF. The CDR3 bases that were read are TGTGCCAGCTCCCCACGACAGCTCAATCAGCCC.